The present entry profiles one T cell receptor (beta chain) with its context. The record originates from a study of T cell changes during pregnancy in multiple sclerosis. Clones were read by immunoSEQ multiplex PCR, and TCRdb kept only the in-frame ones, dropping some. The table has about 42,000 clones, more than 90% seen once; the top ten hold over 1.5%. This specimen was CD4+ T cells from peripheral blood mononuclear cells, taken after pregnancy. This receptor was taken from a female donor in good health, enrolled as a control in a pregnancy study.

CDR3 sequence reads: CASRGQDTEAFF. The CDR3 DNA reads as TGTGCCAGTAGGGGGCAGGACACTGAAGCTTTCTTT. The V and J genes are TRBV4-2 and TRBJ1-1; 7 bases map to TRBD1. This CDR3 is built from 12 residues. Germline CDR1 and CDR2: LGHNA and YNFKEQ. Trimming cost V 9 bases and J 3 bases; bases outside gene matches: 4.